This record concerns one T cell receptor beta chain sequence. Its target is unknown. CDR3 length: 16 residues. Between the trimmed V and J ends, which lost 5 bases and 2 bases, there was a span of 16 bases. Germline assignment: CDR1 SGHVS and CDR2 FQNEAQ. Profiling relied on immunoSEQ multiplex PCR, and the TCRdb table lists in-frame clones only, not all of them. Here the sample spans 900,000 to 1,200,000 clones, about four fifths being singletons. These data belong to a study of shared clonotypes between healthy human individuals. Findings and limits, study-wide: The expectation was that sequencing depth would affect clonotype sharing among donors.

The chain uses TRBV7-8 and TRBJ1-3; D is perhaps TRBD1 (5 bases). The source material was memory CD4+ T cells from PBMCs. This sample's subset: CD45RA-negative fraction. This receptor was identified in a man aged 18 to 29 in good health. Some clones in this sample may be carry-over from other donors' samples. Here the CDR3 reads CASSLTGVSTGNTIYF. As DNA, the CDR3 is TGTGCCAGCAGCCTCACGGGGGTCTCGACTGGAAACACCATATATTTT.